This TCR beta chain was captured by sequencing in a study of blood T cell repertoires in COVID-19. This clone was seen once. TCRdb keeps only in-frame clones here, not all; method: immunoSEQ multiplex PCR. The sample lists 150,000 or so clones, about 80% occurring once. Germline values: CDR1 LNHDA, CDR2 SQIVND (reference sequence). V trimming: 3 bases; J trimming: 10 bases; junction bases outside the gene matches: 8. The CDR3 is 15 residues long. This chain joins TRBV19 and TRBJ1-6; TRBD1 aligns across 8 bases. The sequence was obtained from a woman in her sixties or seventies with acute or convalescent COVID-19. The specimen was peripheral blood. The CDR3 loop reads CASSMVGQGGSPLHF. DNA of the CDR3: TGTGCCAGTAGTATGGTCGGACAGGGTGGGTCACCCCTCCACTTT.